A selection of T cell receptor beta chains follows, all from one sample in a study of CD8+CD57+ T cells in acquired aplastic anemia. A single record per CDR3 protein comes from TCRdb applying MiXCR to the reads. The repertoire holds 400,000 to 500,000 distinct CDR3 sequences, with about 70% as singletons. The sample consisted of sorted CD4+, CD8+, or CD8+CD57+ T cells (not recorded which) from PBMCs. These TCRs come from a human donor in good health, serving as a control. CDR3s include the opening cysteine and the closing phenylalanine or tryptophan. The order of the fields is J gene, D gene, V gene, clone size, CDR3 DNA, CDR3 protein. The D gene is left open where the match is weak. Clone size is given for some rows only: seen once, a few or many times, or a class if the clone is expanded.

j_gene: TRBJ2-1; d_gene: TRBD2; v_gene: TRBV7-3; abundance: many; CDR3nt: TGTGCCAGCAGCTTATCTAGCGGGGGAAACAATGAGCAGTTCTTC; CDR3aa: CASSLSSGGNNEQFF
j_gene: TRBJ1-2; d_gene: TRBD1; v_gene: TRBV7-6; abundance: once; CDR3nt: TGTGCCAGCAGCTTTGGACAGGGGGCAGTTGGCTACACCTTC; CDR3aa: CASSFGQGAVGYTF
j_gene: TRBJ2-1; d_gene: .; v_gene: TRBV7-2; abundance: .; CDR3nt: TGTGCCAGCAGCCTGGGGACAAACAATGAGCAGTTCTTC; CDR3aa: CASSLGTNNEQFF
j_gene: TRBJ1-3; d_gene: .; v_gene: TRBV20-1; abundance: .; CDR3nt: TGCAGTGCTAGAAGGCAGGGAGATGAGACCATATATTTT; CDR3aa: CSARRQGDETIYF
j_gene: TRBJ2-7; d_gene: .; v_gene: TRBV2; abundance: .; CDR3nt: TGTGCCAGCAGCCGAGCGAGGGGCCTACCCTGCGAGCCCTACTTC; CDR3aa: CASSRARGLPCEPYF
j_gene: TRBJ1-2; d_gene: .; v_gene: TRBV6-2/TRBV6-3; abundance: many; CDR3nt: TGTGCCAGCAGTCGCCCCTCCGACGCGCCCTATGGCTACACCTTC; CDR3aa: CASSRPSDAPYGYTF
j_gene: TRBJ2-3; d_gene: .; v_gene: TRBV7-2; abundance: .; CDR3nt: TGTGCCAGCACCTCGGCCAGATCCTACGAGCAGTACTTCTTT; CDR3aa: CASTSARSYEQYFF
j_gene: TRBJ1-5; d_gene: TRBD1; v_gene: TRBV12-3/TRBV12-4; abundance: .; CDR3nt: TGTGCCAGCAGTTTGGAGGCGCGGACAGGGGGAGATCAGCCCCAGCATTTT; CDR3aa: CASSLEARTGGDQPQHF
j_gene: TRBJ2-1; d_gene: .; v_gene: TRBV11-2; abundance: many; CDR3nt: TGTGCCAGCAGCTTTTTCCAGACGGACTACAATGAGCAGTTCTTC; CDR3aa: CASSFFQTDYNEQFF
j_gene: TRBJ1-2; d_gene: .; v_gene: TRBV12-3/TRBV12-4; abundance: many; CDR3nt: TGTGCCAGCAGTTTCGGTGGGAGAGGGGGAGGCTACACCTTC; CDR3aa: CASSFGGRGGGYTF
j_gene: TRBJ2-3; d_gene: .; v_gene: TRBV7-2; abundance: .; CDR3nt: TGTGCCAGCAGCTTCAGGGGCTGCACAGATACGCAGTATTTT; CDR3aa: CASSFRGCTDTQYF
j_gene: TRBJ2-3; d_gene: .; v_gene: TRBV6-5; abundance: many; CDR3nt: TGTGCCAGCAGTTACCGGGGCACAGATACGCAGTATTTT; CDR3aa: CASSYRGTDTQYF
j_gene: TRBJ2-2; d_gene: .; v_gene: TRBV10-3; abundance: .; CDR3nt: TGTGCCATCAGTGAGTCGGGACTCGGGGAGCTGTTTTTT; CDR3aa: CAISESGLGELFF
j_gene: TRBJ1-2; d_gene: .; v_gene: TRBV25-1; abundance: .; CDR3nt: TGTGCCAGCAGTTTACGGGTCGGCAGGGCGCATGGCTACACCTTC; CDR3aa: CASSLRVGRAHGYTF
j_gene: TRBJ2-7; d_gene: .; v_gene: TRBV15; abundance: .; CDR3nt: TGTGCCACCAGCAGCTCGCTGGGGTTCCGGAGCTCCTACGAGCAGTACTTC; CDR3aa: CATSSSLGFRSSYEQYF
j_gene: TRBJ2-3; d_gene: TRBD2; v_gene: TRBV15; abundance: .; CDR3nt: TGTGCCACCAGCAGTGTGCGGGGGGGGCCAGATACGCAGTATTTT; CDR3aa: CATSSVRGGPDTQYF
j_gene: TRBJ2-7; d_gene: .; v_gene: TRBV12-3/TRBV12-4; abundance: .; CDR3nt: TGTGCCAGCAGTTTCACCTTTCGACTTCAGTTGTACTTC; CDR3aa: CASSFTFRLQLYF
j_gene: TRBJ1-6; d_gene: .; v_gene: TRBV10-3; abundance: .; CDR3nt: TGTGCCATTAGGGGAGCGAATGATAATTCACCCCTCCACTTT; CDR3aa: CAIRGANDNSPLHF
j_gene: TRBJ2-2; d_gene: .; v_gene: TRBV19; abundance: many; CDR3nt: TGTGCCAGTAGTGAGGGTTCGAACACCGGGGAGCTGTTTTTT; CDR3aa: CASSEGSNTGELFF
j_gene: TRBJ1-2; d_gene: TRBD1; v_gene: TRBV19; abundance: once; CDR3nt: TGTGCCAGCAGTATGCCCGGGACAGGGGATGAAAGCCTCATTTTT; CDR3aa: CASSMPGTGDESLIF
j_gene: TRBJ1-1; d_gene: .; v_gene: TRBV25-1; abundance: .; CDR3nt: TGTGCCAGCAGTGAATATGGGGGTGGCGGCACTGAAGCTTTCTTT; CDR3aa: CASSEYGGGGTEAFF
j_gene: TRBJ1-2; d_gene: .; v_gene: TRBV2; abundance: many; CDR3nt: TGTGCCAGCAGACCGGGTGCTGCGATTCTAGTGGGCTATGGCTACACCTTC; CDR3aa: CASRPGAAILVGYGYTF
j_gene: TRBJ1-2; d_gene: .; v_gene: TRBV5-1; abundance: .; CDR3nt: TGCGCCAGCAGCTTGGGGGGGGTCCCATTCTATGGCTACACCTTC; CDR3aa: CASSLGGVPFYGYTF
j_gene: TRBJ1-2; d_gene: .; v_gene: TRBV12-3/TRBV12-4; abundance: .; CDR3nt: TGTGCCTGCAGTTTAGACGTTTGGATGGATGGCTACACCTTC; CDR3aa: CACSLDVWMDGYTF
j_gene: TRBJ1-6; d_gene: .; v_gene: TRBV7-8; abundance: .; CDR3nt: TGTGCCAGCAGCCCAGAACAGGGAAGTTGGTCACCCCTCCACTTT; CDR3aa: CASSPEQGSWSPLHF
j_gene: TRBJ2-3; d_gene: .; v_gene: TRBV7-3; abundance: .; CDR3nt: .; CDR3aa: CASSFPRGATPSVQYF
j_gene: TRBJ1-1; d_gene: .; v_gene: TRBV9; abundance: once; CDR3nt: TGTGCCAGCAGCTTGTCGGGACTTGGGAACGCTCAGGCTTTCTTT; CDR3aa: CASSLSGLGNAQAFF
j_gene: TRBJ1-1; d_gene: .; v_gene: TRBV7-9; abundance: .; CDR3nt: TGTGCCAGCAGCGCACCACCGGGGGCCACTGAAGCTTTCTTT; CDR3aa: CASSAPPGATEAFF
j_gene: TRBJ1-5; d_gene: .; v_gene: TRBV6-2/TRBV6-3; abundance: .; CDR3nt: TGTGCCAGCACAAGCGGGGGGGATCAGCCCCAGCATTTT; CDR3aa: CASTSGGDQPQHF
j_gene: TRBJ2-7; d_gene: .; v_gene: TRBV20-1; abundance: .; CDR3nt: TGCAGTGCTGGAGAGGGGGTAGGCGTTCAGTACTTC; CDR3aa: CSAGEGVGVQYF
j_gene: TRBJ2-1; d_gene: TRBD1; v_gene: TRBV19; abundance: .; CDR3nt: TGTGCCAGTAGTACTCGGGACAGTTACAATGAGCAGTTCTTC; CDR3aa: CASSTRDSYNEQFF
j_gene: TRBJ2-5; d_gene: TRBD2; v_gene: TRBV15; abundance: many; CDR3nt: TGTGCCACTCGAAAGACTAGCGCCCAAGAGACCCAGTACTTC; CDR3aa: CATRKTSAQETQYF
j_gene: TRBJ1-5; d_gene: .; v_gene: TRBV9; abundance: .; CDR3nt: TGTGCCAGCAGCCCCCCTGGGAGGGCCATCATCAAACAGCCCCAGCATTTT; CDR3aa: CASSPPGRAIIKQPQHF
j_gene: TRBJ2-7; d_gene: TRBD2; v_gene: TRBV7-9; abundance: many; CDR3nt: TGTGCCAGCAGCTTAGCGGGGACTAGCGGGGGGGCTGGCGAGCAGTACTTC; CDR3aa: CASSLAGTSGGAGEQYF
j_gene: TRBJ2-5; d_gene: TRBD2; v_gene: TRBV7-3; abundance: .; CDR3nt: TGTGCCAGCAGCGTGGCTAGCGGGGCAGTTCAAGTGACCCAGTACTTC; CDR3aa: CASSVASGAVQVTQYF